This record looks at one T cell receptor beta chain sequence and its context. CDR1 SGHNT and CDR2 YENEEA come from the germline V gene. V shed 0 bases and J 2 bases; nucleotides not matched to a gene: 7. CDR3 length: 17 residues. Measured with immunoSEQ multiplex PCR; TCRdb has only the in-frame clones, and not every one. Of approximately 41,000 clones listed, approximately 90% are singletons. The data originate from a study of OX40 agonist ivuxolimab in advanced cancers. Study overall: Ivuxolimab, an antibody acting as an agonist of OX40 (CD134), was used to treat patients.

This sequence joins TRBV11-3 and TRBJ2-3, with 8 positions matching TRBD2. The sequence was collected from an adult with an advanced solid tumor such as melanoma, head and neck, liver or kidney cancer. Source: CD4+ or CD8+ T cells sorted from blood, taken in a trial of the OX40 agonist ivuxolimab. DNA of the CDR3: TGTGCCAGCAGCTTAGATACCCCGGGAGGGGTCACAGATACGCAGTATTTT. This translates into CASSLDTPGGVTDTQYF.